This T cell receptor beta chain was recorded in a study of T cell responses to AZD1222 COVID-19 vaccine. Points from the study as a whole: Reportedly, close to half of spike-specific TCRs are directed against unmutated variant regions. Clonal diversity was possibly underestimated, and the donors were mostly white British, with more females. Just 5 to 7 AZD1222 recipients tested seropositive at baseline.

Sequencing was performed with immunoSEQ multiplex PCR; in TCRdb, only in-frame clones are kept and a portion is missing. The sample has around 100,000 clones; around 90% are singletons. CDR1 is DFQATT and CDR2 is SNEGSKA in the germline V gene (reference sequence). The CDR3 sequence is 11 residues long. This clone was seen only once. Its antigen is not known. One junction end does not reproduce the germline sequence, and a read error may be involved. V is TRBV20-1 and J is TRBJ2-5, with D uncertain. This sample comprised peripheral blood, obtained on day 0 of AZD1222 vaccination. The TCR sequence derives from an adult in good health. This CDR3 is CSARGNRTQYF. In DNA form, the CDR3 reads TGCAGTGCGAGAGGCAACAGGACCCAGTACTTC.